This T cell receptor (beta chain) was captured by sequencing in a study of CD8 T cells in ankylosing spondylitis. This clonotype was counted at least ten times. Its antigen is currently unknown. Broader study findings: There was reportedly significant enrichment of clones that were disease-linked in matched ankylosing spondylitis synovial fluid. The study identified a TCR beta motif of roughly eight highly homologous variants that appeared characteristic of ankylosing spondylitis blood. Disease-linked clones, CD8+, were relatively rare in peripheral blood.

Generation of TCR beta libraries employed quantitative 5'-RACE incorporating molecular barcodes. TCRdb reprocessed the 5' RACE reads with MiXCR, giving one entry per CDR3 protein. The sample has hundreds of thousands of distinct CDR3 sequences; over 30% are singletons. From germline, CDR1 is MNHEY and CDR2 SVGAGI. Trimming removed 2 bases at V and 7 bases at J, with 5 bases between. The CDR3 length is 12 residues. Material for sequencing was blood, either unsorted or a sorted T cell fraction (not recorded which). The gene calls are TRBV6-5 and TRBJ1-4, with D unclear. The receptor comes from a male donor with ankylosing spondylitis or in good health (not recorded which). The CDR3 DNA reads as TGTGCCAGCAGTTACGCGGGTGAAAAACTGTTTTTT. Its protein product is CASSYAGEKLFF.